One sample yielded the 20 T cell receptor beta chains listed below, sequenced in a study of blood T cell repertoires in COVID-19. The method was immunoSEQ multiplex PCR; TCRdb's version includes in-frame clones alone and lacks a portion of them. The data show about 99,000 clones, about 86% seen once. The sample taken for sequencing was peripheral blood. The source of these receptors is a woman aged 60-75 years in a cohort sampled during active or convalescent COVID-19.

This clone was recorded a few times. The CDR3 reads CASSPRTGLNNEQFF. CDR3 nucleotide sequence: TGTGCCAGCAGCCCCAGGACAGGGCTAAACAATGAGCAGTTCTTC. V usage is TRBV7-3 and J usage is TRBJ2-1; TRBD1 matches 8 bases. CDR1 and CDR2 from the germline V gene are SGHTA and FQGTGA. The J segment lost 5 bases and the V segment lost 5 bases, leaving 8 bases of the junction unmatched. The CDR3 runs 15 residues.

In its sample, this clone was seen a few times. The rearrangement uses TRBV30 and TRBJ1-2; 10 positions agree with TRBD1. The CDR3 covers 15 residues. Germline CDR1 and CDR2: GTSNPN and SVGIG (reference sequence). Trimming took 5 bases from V and 4 from J; bases not matched to a gene: 10. The CDR3 region is CAWGGTGESAYGYTF. The DNA for the CDR3 is TGTGCCTGGGGGGGGACAGGGGAGTCGGCCTATGGCTACACCTTC.

The chain recombines TRBV28 with TRBJ2-2; possibly TRBD2 for D (6 bases). The V end was cut by 6 bases, the J end by 6 bases, with 11 bases between. CDR1 is MDHEN and CDR2 is SYDVKM in the germline V gene. The CDR3 extends over 13 amino acids. The CDR3 protein is CASRDYSAGELFF. In DNA form, the CDR3 reads TGTGCCAGCAGGGACTATAGCGCCGGGGAGCTGTTTTTT.

The chain joins TRBV3-1 (or the pseudogene TRBV3-2) to TRBJ2-5; TRBD2 is a possible D gene (5 bases). The CDR3 sequence is 14 residues long. V was shortened by 6 bases and J by 5 bases, with 16 bases between the two germline ends. Per germline, CDR1 LGHDT and CDR2 YNNKEL (reference sequence). The CDR3 DNA is TGTGCCAGCAGTCGGGGTTCGGATTCGGAGACCCAGTACTTC. As protein: CASSRGSDSETQYF.

This rearrangement joins TRBV4-1 to TRBJ1-2, with unresolved D. Germline CDR1 MGHRA, CDR2 YSYEKL. The CDR3 extends over 16 amino acids. Trimming took off 0 bases at V and 0 bases at J, with 11 bases between the two ends. CDR3 region: CASSQEWSLSNYGYTF. Here the CDR3 DNA reads TGCGCCAGCAGCCAAGAGTGGAGTCTCTCTAACTATGGCTACACCTTC.

The rearrangement links TRBV10-2 to TRBJ2-5, with a tentative D call TRBD1 (6 bases). The CDR3 runs 13 residues. V was trimmed by 3 bases and J by 7 bases, leaving 12 bases between them. Germline-derived CDR1 and CDR2 are WSHSY and SAAADI. The CDR3 is CASSDPGVGTQYF. The CDR3 nucleotides are TGCGCCAGCAGTGACCCAGGGGTGGGGACCCAGTACTTC.

A remark on this clone: The sample has other DNA sequences that encode this CDR3 too. The chain recombines TRBV3-1 (or the pseudogene TRBV3-2) with TRBJ2-1; TRBD2 agrees at 8 bases. In germline, CDR1 is LGHDT, CDR2 YNNKEL (reference sequence). This CDR3 has 14 residues. V was clipped by 3 bases and J by 2 bases; unmatched bases: 0. The CDR3 DNA follows: TGTGCCAGCAGCCAGGGACTAGCCTACAATGAGCAGTTCTTC. This codes for CASSQGLAYNEQFF.

This chain uses TRBV9 with TRBJ2-3, with D uncertain. Trimming removed 0 bases at V and 4 bases at J, with 12 bases between. CDR1 is SGDLS and CDR2 is YYNGEE in the germline V gene. The CDR3 loop spans 15 amino acids. The CDR3 DNA follows: TGTGCCAGCAGCGTAGCTACGGGTTTGGCAGATACGCAGTATTTT. This gives the protein CASSVATGLADTQYF.

This rearrangement joins TRBV5-4 to TRBJ1-4, with 7 bases that match TRBD1. V dropped 0 bases and J dropped 3; count of bases not matched to a gene: 5. This CDR3 contains 16 residues. Germline V gene sequence: CDR1 SGHNT, CDR2 YYREEE (reference sequence). CDR3 in amino acids: CASSLGQGTANEKLFF. The CDR3 DNA reads TGTGCCAGCAGCTTGGGACAGGGAACAGCTAATGAAAAACTGTTTTTT.

This chain links TRBV15 with TRBJ1-5; D is unclear. Germline assignment: CDR1 LNHNV and CDR2 YYDKDF (reference sequence). Trimming stripped 8 bases from V and 5 bases from J, with 22 bases between. This CDR3 comprises 16 residues. The CDR3 region is CATPAEERRAHQPQHF. The CDR3 DNA sequence: TGTGCCACCCCCGCCGAAGAAAGGCGGGCCCATCAGCCCCAGCATTTT.

This rearrangement joins TRBV18 to TRBJ1-1; D may be TRBD1 (5 bases). This CDR3 is built from 15 residues. Germline V lookup: CDR1 KGHSH, CDR2 LQKENI. Trimming removed 6 bases at V and 2 bases at J, with 16 bases between. The CDR3 DNA reads TGTGCCAGCTCCCAGGGACTTCCGAGCAACACTGAAGCTTTCTTT. It yields the protein CASSQGLPSNTEAFF.

The V gene is TRBV18, the J gene TRBJ1-1; D is uncertain. Germline assignment: CDR1 KGHSH and CDR2 LQKENI. The V end was cut by 5 bases, the J end by 1 base, with 11 bases between. This CDR3 region has 14 residues. CDR3 loop: CASSGREGNTEAFF. The CDR3 DNA is TGTGCCAGCTCAGGGAGGGAGGGGAACACTGAAGCTTTCTTT.

The rearrangement uses TRBV7-9 and TRBJ2-1; tentative D call: TRBD2 (7 bases). Per the germline V gene, CDR1 is SEHNR and CDR2 is FQNEAQ (reference sequence). Trimming cost V 2 bases and J 8 bases, with 13 bases left between them. The CDR3 sequence is 14 residues long. The CDR3 DNA is TGTGCCAGCAGCTTAAGGGGGGGGGAGGATGAGCAGTTCTTC. Translating gives CASSLRGGEDEQFF. Using reference TRBV7-9 and TRBJ2-1 for the parts outside the CDR3, the full variable domain is DTGVSQNPRHKITKRGQNVTFRCDPISEHNRLYWYRQTLGQGPEFLTYFQNEAQLEKSRLLSDRFSAERPKGSFSTLEIQRTEQGDSAMYLCASSLRGGEDEQFFGPGTRLTVL.

V is TRBV19 and J is TRBJ1-3; unclear D gene. There are 12 residues in the CDR3. Trimming cost V 8 bases and J 8 bases, with 13 bases left between them. Per germline, CDR1 LNHDA and CDR2 SQIVND (reference sequence). The CDR3 sequence is CASRAVSDTIYF. The CDR3 region has the DNA TGTGCCAGTCGCGCCGTGTCGGACACCATATATTTT.

The V gene is TRBV12-3 or TRBV12-4, the J gene TRBJ2-3, with 11 bases fitting TRBD1. With V trimmed by 6 bases and J by 11 bases, 7 bases remained unmatched. The CDR3 length is 13 residues. CDR3 residues: CASRPAGQGVQYF. The CDR3 DNA follows: TGTGCCAGCAGGCCCGCGGGACAGGGGGTGCAGTATTTT.

This chain uses TRBV4-1 with TRBJ2-1; the match to TRBD2 covers 8 bases. Germline V CDR1 and CDR2: MGHRA, YSYEKL. This CDR3 has 15 amino acids. Trimming removed 0 bases from V and 5 bases from J; junction bases left unmatched: 3. The CDR3 region has the DNA TGCGCCAGCAGCCAAGATAGCGGGATCAACAATGAGCAGTTCTTC. Its translation is CASSQDSGINNEQFF.

The V gene is TRBV11-3, the J gene TRBJ1-1, with D tentatively TRBD1 (5 bases). The CDR3 has 15 amino acids. In germline, CDR1 is SGHNT, CDR2 YENEEA. V lost 1 base and J lost 0, with 9 bases in between. The CDR3 sequence is CASSLGGSLNTEAFF. The DNA of the CDR3 is TGTGCCAGCAGCTTAGGGGGCAGCCTGAACACTGAAGCTTTCTTT. Together with reference TRBV11-3 and TRBJ1-1, the CDR3 gives the full variable domain: EAGVVQSPRYKIIEKKQPVAFWCNPISGHNTLYWYLQNLGQGPELLIRYENEEAVDDSQLPKDRFSAERLKGVDSTLKIQPAELGDSAVYLCASSLGGSLNTEAFFGQGTRLTVV.

The chain joins TRBV4-2 to TRBJ1-1, with D possibly TRBD1 on 5 matching bases. Germline lookup yields CDR1 LGHNA and CDR2 YNFKEQ. The CDR3 extends over 15 amino acids. Trimming pared 0 bases from V and 3 bases from J, leaving 11 bases between. The CDR3 reads CASSQDAQGYTEAFF. For the CDR3, the DNA is TGTGCCAGCAGCCAAGATGCTCAGGGTTACACTGAAGCTTTCTTT.

The gene calls are TRBV10-3 and TRBJ2-7; the D gene is possibly TRBD1 (5 bases). CDR3 size: 16 residues. Germline V lookup: CDR1 ENHRY, CDR2 SYGVKD. Deletions cut 2 bases from V and 0 bases from J, with 14 bases between. DNA for the CDR3: TGTGCCATCAGTGAGGCAGGGCAGGGCGGCTCCTACGAGCAGTACTTC. Amino acids: CAISEAGQGGSYEQYF.

The rearrangement links TRBV10-3 to TRBJ2-1, with 10 positions matching TRBD2. Germline-derived CDR1 and CDR2 are ENHRY and SYGVKD. CDR3 length equals 15 residues. The junction had 0 bases not matched to a gene; V was cut back by 4 bases and J by 0 bases. CDR3 nucleotide sequence: TGTGCCATCAGTGGACTAGCGGGCTCCTACAATGAGCAGTTCTTC. Encoded protein: CAISGLAGSYNEQFF.